These T cell receptor beta chains were read from a single sample in a study of cytomegalovirus exposure and HLA in healthy donors. Produced via immunoSEQ multiplex PCR; TCRdb's table is partial and in-frame only. The table counts 55,000 to 75,000 clones; about 4% lies in the top ten. The sequenced material came from PBMCs. The source of these receptors is a male donor in good health and CMV-seronegative. Both conserved end residues are part of each CDR3. A D gene is named only where the DNA matches it firmly.

NA	TRBJ1-2	TRBV19	TGTGCCAGTAGTACCTGGACAGCCTATGGCTACACCTTC	CASSTWTAYGYTF
NA	TRBJ2-3	TRBV9	TGTGCCACCAGCGTAGAAAGTTCGAGTACGCAGTATTTT	CATSVESSSTQYF
TRBD1	TRBJ2-2	TRBV7-3	TGTGCCAGCAGCTTGAATCAGGGGGCACGTGCCGGGGAGCTGTTTTTT	CASSLNQGARAGELFF
NA	TRBJ2-1	TRBV5-1	TGCGCCAGCAGTCGGGACTGGAACTCCGACAATGAGCAGTTCTTC	CASSRDWNSDNEQFF
NA	TRBJ2-3	TRBV6-4	TGTGCCAGCAGTGAGGTTCGCCAGGACACAGATACGCAGTATTTT	CASSEVRQDTDTQYF
NA	TRBJ1-1	TRBV9	TGTGCCAGCAGTCGTCTGGCCGGGAGCACTGAAGCTTTCTTT	CASSRLAGSTEAFF
TRBD1	TRBJ2-5	TRBV7-7	TGTGCTAGCAGCCTCGGGACAGGGGGCGGGAAGACCCAGTACTTC	CASSLGTGGGKTQYF
TRBD1	TRBJ2-3	TRBV5-4	TGTGCCAGCAGCCTGGGACAGGGATACACAGATACGCAGTATTTT	CASSLGQGYTDTQYF
NA	TRBJ1-5	TRBV18	TGTGCCAGCTCACCCCGGGAAACTGGCAATCAGCCCCAGCATTTT	CASSPRETGNQPQHF
TRBD1	TRBJ2-1	TRBV11-3	TGTGCCAGCAGCTTAGGGGACAGCGGAGGCTACAATGAGCAGTTCTTC	CASSLGDSGGYNEQFF
NA	TRBJ2-5	TRBV5-1	TGCGCCAGCAGCTTGGGTAACCTGCGAGAGACCCAGTACTTC	CASSLGNLRETQYF
NA	TRBJ1-2	TRBV5-5	TGTGCCAGCAGCCACAGGGAGGGTACCTATGGCTACACCTTC	CASSHREGTYGYTF
NA	TRBJ2-6	TRBV29-1	TGCAGCGTCAAGACTCGCTCTGGGGCCAACGTCCTGACTTTC	CSVKTRSGANVLTF
NA	TRBJ1-6	TRBV30	TGTGCCTACACAGCGGAACTAAGCTCCTATAATTCACCCCTACACTTT	CAYTAELSSYNSPLHF
TRBD2	TRBJ2-7	TRBV5-6	TGTGCCAGCAGCCCACTAGCGGGAGCGATAGAGCAGTACTTC	CASSPLAGAIEQYF
NA	TRBJ1-1	TRBV4-1	TGCGCCAGCAGTAGGGGACTCTATAACACTGAAGCTTTCTTT	CASSRGLYNTEAFF
NA	TRBJ1-1	TRBV7-2	TGTGCCAGCAGCTTAGCTGGGACACCGAACACTGAAGCTTTCTTT	CASSLAGTPNTEAFF
NA	TRBJ1-2	TRBV6-5	TGTGCCAGCAGTTACTCAAACAGGGTTGAGGGGGGCTACACCTTC	CASSYSNRVEGGYTF
TRBD2	TRBJ2-3	TRBV6-5	TGTGCCAGCAGTTCCAAGGGACTAGTTCAGATGGATACGCAGTATTTT	CASSSKGLVQMDTQYF
TRBD2	TRBJ2-5	TRBV4-1	TGCGCCAGCAGCCAAGATCTCCCTAGCGGGAGCCTAAAGACCCAGTACTTC	CASSQDLPSGSLKTQYF
TRBD1	TRBJ2-5	TRBV7-9	TGTGCCAGCAGCTTACGGACAGGGGCCCAAGAGACCCAGTACTTC	CASSLRTGAQETQYF
TRBD1	TRBJ1-2	TRBV13	TGTGCCAGCAGTTTTCCGGATTCGACAGGGGCTCCCGGCTACACCTTC	CASSFPDSTGAPGYTF
NA	TRBJ2-7	TRBV28	TGTGCCAGCAGTCCACTCCCCGAGTCGGGGGGCTGGGCCTACGAGCAGTACTTC	CASSPLPESGGWAYEQYF
TRBD1	TRBJ2-7	TRBV4-1	TGCGCCAGCAGCCGCGGGACAGGGGGCGACTACGAGCAGTACTTC	CASSRGTGGDYEQYF
TRBD2	TRBJ2-2	TRBV14	TGTGCCAGCAGCCATGGGGGCGGGGGGGACTTCACCGGGGAGCTGTTTTTT	CASSHGGGGDFTGELFF
TRBD1	TRBJ2-3	TRBV19	TGTGCCAGTAGCCCCGCCGGGACAGCGACTAGCACAGATACGCAGTATTTT	CASSPAGTATSTDTQYF
NA	TRBJ2-3	TRBV6-6	TGTGCCAGCAGTCCACAGGGTGGCACAGATAAGCAGTATTTT	CASSPQGGTDKQYF
NA	TRBJ2-4	TRBV28	TGTGCCAGCACCTTGACGGGTAAAAACATTCAGTACTTC	CASTLTGKNIQYF